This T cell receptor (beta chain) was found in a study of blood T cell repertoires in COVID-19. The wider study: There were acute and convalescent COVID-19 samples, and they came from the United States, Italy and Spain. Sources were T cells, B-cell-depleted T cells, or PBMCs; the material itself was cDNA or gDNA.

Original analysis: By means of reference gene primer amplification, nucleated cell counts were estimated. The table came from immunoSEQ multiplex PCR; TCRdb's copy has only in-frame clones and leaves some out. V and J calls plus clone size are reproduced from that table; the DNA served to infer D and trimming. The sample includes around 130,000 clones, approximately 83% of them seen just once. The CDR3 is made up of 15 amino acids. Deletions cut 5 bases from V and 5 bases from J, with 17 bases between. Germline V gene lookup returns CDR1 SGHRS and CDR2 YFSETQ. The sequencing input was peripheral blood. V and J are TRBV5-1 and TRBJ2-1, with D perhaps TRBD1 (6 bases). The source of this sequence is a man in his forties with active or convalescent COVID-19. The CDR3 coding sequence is TGCGCCAGCAGTCGAGACAGGCCCGAGGACAATGAGCAGTTCTTC. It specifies CASSRDRPEDNEQFF.